The clone carrying this T cell receptor (beta chain) showed up just a few times. The antigen remains undetermined. RNA transcripts gave rise to amplified TCR beta CDR3 regions. First-round RT-PCR with HTBI primers amplified the TCR CDR3 region. MiXCR was run by TCRdb on the multiplex PCR reads, yielding one entry per CDR3 protein. In the table there are approximately 600,000 distinct CDR3 sequences, around 21% of which are singletons. The data belong to a study of T cells in Graves' hyperthyroidism and ophthalmopathy. General study points: Blood also held most thyroid clonotypes expanded beyond 0.001.

The germline V gene encodes CDR1 SGHRS and CDR2 YFSETQ. This CDR3 spans 15 amino acids. J was trimmed by 6 bases and V by 3 bases; bases with no gene match: 5. This clonotype was sampled from a man aged 25 to 40 with Graves' ophthalmopathy. The gene calls are TRBV5-1 and TRBJ1-6; 8 positions match TRBD1. The sequenced sample consisted of blood. The CDR3 bases are TGCGCCAGCAGCTCCGAGGACAGGGTTAATTCACCCCTCCACTTT. It translates to CASSSEDRVNSPLHF.